This TCR beta chain was documented in a study of tumor-infiltrating lymphocytes in primary liver carcinoma. Germline V lookup: CDR1 SGHAT, CDR2 FQNNGV. CDR3 length: 15 amino acids. On this clonotype: At one end, the junction sequence differs from germline, possibly due to a read error.

TCR beta cDNA was reverse-transcribed from 400 to 500 ng of total RNA. The reaction used a constant-region primer and ProtoScript II reverse transcriptase. For TCR beta, libraries were produced by three nested multiplex PCR rounds using slightly modified ARM-PCR. Amplification in the first two PCR rounds was performed using TRBV1-TRBV30 forward primers and a C-beta reverse primer for approximately 10 cycles each. TCRdb reprocessed the multiplex PCR reads with MiXCR, giving one entry per CDR3 protein. The table shows approximately 110,000 distinct CDR3 sequences, with around 64% occurring only once. Co-extracting RNA and DNA was done with about 17-31 mg of unsorted bulk tissue as input. Five separate regions of each tumor underwent sampling.

The sequence derives from an older woman with primary liver carcinoma and hepatitis B virus infection. The material sequenced was liver tumor tissue from sampling region 3. Noted subset: tumor region T3, left-lateral pole. This chain uses TRBV11-2 with TRBJ2-2; no clear D gene. The CDR3 DNA reads as TGTACCAGCAGCCCTCCGCAAGGACCGACCGGTGAGCCGTTTTTT. This encodes CTSSPPQGPTGEPFF.